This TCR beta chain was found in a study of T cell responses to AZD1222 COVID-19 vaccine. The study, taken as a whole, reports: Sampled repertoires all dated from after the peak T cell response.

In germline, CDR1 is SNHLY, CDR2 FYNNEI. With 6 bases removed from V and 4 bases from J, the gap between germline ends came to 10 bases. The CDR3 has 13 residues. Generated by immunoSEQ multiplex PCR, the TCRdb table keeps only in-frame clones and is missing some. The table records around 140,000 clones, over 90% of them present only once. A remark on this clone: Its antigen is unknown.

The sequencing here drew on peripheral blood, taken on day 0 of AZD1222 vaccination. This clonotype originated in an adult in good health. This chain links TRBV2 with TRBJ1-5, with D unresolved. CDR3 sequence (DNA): TGTGCCAGCAGACAACAGCTTAATCAGCCCCAGCATTTT. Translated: CASRQQLNQPQHF.